The clone carrying this TCR beta chain came up a few times. Its antigen remains unidentified. This CDR3 has 14 amino acids. V was clipped by 3 bases and J by 2 bases, with 10 bases between them. Per germline, CDR1 MNHEY and CDR2 SVGEGT. Via MiXCR, TCRdb re-called the 5' RACE reads, giving one row per CDR3 protein. Found here are about 320,000 distinct CDR3 sequences, about 10% of them singletons; the top ten hold roughly 3%. The data belong to a study of T cells after yellow fever vaccination. Study-wide results and caveats: Overall, a small share of clonotypes was seen in both CD4 and CD8 compartments.

The sequencing used CD4+ T cells sorted from PBMCs, collected 45 days after the yellow fever booster vaccination. V usage is TRBV6-2 or TRBV6-3 and J usage is TRBJ2-5, with D perhaps matching TRBD1 or TRBD2 (5 bases each). This TCR was recovered from a man aged 18 to 30 who received the YFV17D yellow fever vaccine. The CDR3 DNA is TGTGCCAGCAGTTATGGATGGGGGCAAGAGACCCAGTACTTC. It codes for CASSYGWGQETQYF.